The rows below give T cell receptor beta chains drawn from one sample of a study of blood T cell repertoires in COVID-19. Sequencing was performed with immunoSEQ multiplex PCR; in TCRdb, only in-frame clones are kept and a portion is missing. The sample carries around 140,000 clones, approximately 88% recorded once. Sequenced material: peripheral blood. The receptors were sampled from a man aged 65-85 years with active COVID-19. Both conserved end residues are trimmed from each CDR3. The D gene is left open where the match is weak.

d_call | j_call | v_call | cdr3_aa
TRBD1 | TRBJ1-6 | TRBV5-6 | ASRGQGANSPLH
TRBD2 | TRBJ2-1 | TRBV9 | ASSPQLAGGLVEQF
TRBD1 | TRBJ1-1 | TRBV5-1 | ASSLNRGDLGTEAF
TRBD2 | TRBJ2-1 | TRBV7-2 | ASSFGGSGWNEQF
. | TRBJ1-2 | TRBV7-2 | ASSPQTGRHNYGYT
TRBD2 | TRBJ2-1 | TRBV6-2/TRBV6-3 | ASSSRVAGSYNEQF
TRBD1 | TRBJ2-7 | TRBV5-4 | ASSLGDRAHEQY
. | TRBJ2-7 | TRBV19 | ASSNEGGLSYEQY
TRBD1 | TRBJ2-5 | TRBV28 | ASSPRQGVRQETQY
. | TRBJ2-3 | TRBV19 | ASSMQGGTDTQY
. | TRBJ2-7 | TRBV6-2/TRBV6-3 | ASSYSMRTSSYEQY
TRBD2 | TRBJ2-1 | TRBV5-1 | ASSWRLAGGPYNEQF
TRBD2 | TRBJ2-1 | TRBV9 | ASSLEVSGSYNEQF
TRBD1 | TRBJ1-1 | TRBV10-3 | AIRGDRLDTEAF
TRBD1 | TRBJ1-4 | TRBV19 | ASSIGTGRANEKLF
TRBD2 | TRBJ2-2 | TRBV11-2 | ASSLDSASGTTGELF
. | TRBJ2-7 | TRBV7-9 | ASSSMTSYYEQY
. | TRBJ2-1 | TRBV7-9 | ASTASGLSSYNEQF
. | TRBJ2-7 | TRBV12-3/TRBV12-4 | ASSMRGTYEQY
TRBD1 | TRBJ1-2 | TRBV3-1/TRBV3-2 | ASSQGGQGEAYT
. | TRBJ2-5 | TRBV5-4 | ASSFFTGETQY
. | TRBJ1-4 | TRBV7-2 | ASSEQGVLF
TRBD1 | TRBJ2-1 | TRBV10-2 | ASSERTGEQF
. | TRBJ2-7 | TRBV12-3/TRBV12-4 | ASSFSGYEQY
TRBD2 | TRBJ2-1 | TRBV3-1/TRBV3-2 | ASSRTSVYNEQF
. | TRBJ2-7 | TRBV7-7 | ASSLGTGSHYEQY
. | TRBJ2-3 | TRBV30 | AWRWEVDTQY
. | TRBJ2-2 | TRBV12-3/TRBV12-4 | ASTSDTGELF
TRBD1 | TRBJ2-3 | TRBV5-1 | ASGQGGTDTQY
TRBD2 | TRBJ2-1 | TRBV19 | ASSGSLAGWDDEQF
TRBD1 | TRBJ2-1 | TRBV14 | ASSHRQGAGRQF
. | TRBJ2-3 | TRBV2 | ASSADRSTDTQY
TRBD2 | TRBJ2-2 | TRBV15 | ATSREAGVSGELF
TRBD1 | TRBJ2-1 | TRBV6-5 | ATQGGQGAGNEQF
TRBD1 | TRBJ1-5 | TRBV27 | ASRTGQGKLQPQH
. | TRBJ1-2 | TRBV18 | ASSPLEQGGYGYT
. | TRBJ2-7 | TRBV5-1 | ASSRTDRGRLAGDYEQY
. | TRBJ1-1 | TRBV4-1 | ASSLRESGNTEAF
. | TRBJ2-3 | TRBV24-1 | ATSEGGADTQY
TRBD2 | TRBJ2-2 | TRBV11-3 | ASSRGTSGSGELF
TRBD2 | TRBJ2-1 | TRBV3-1/TRBV3-2 | ASSQERLAGGFYNEQF
. | TRBJ2-1 | TRBV2 | ASSEAGGSYNEQF